These T cell receptor beta chains were read from a single sample in a study of identical twins. In TCRdb, the 5' RACE reads were re-called with MiXCR into one record per CDR3 protein. Of 200,000 to 250,000 distinct CDR3 sequences listed, roughly 7% are singletons. This same sample was also taken into another study, of yellow fever vaccine responses in identical twins.

The source material was memory (CD45RO+) T cells sorted from blood. These receptors came from a woman in her late teens or twenties in good health. Each CDR3 is given with its conserved first and last residue. Each record gives: CDR3 DNA, CDR3 protein, J gene, D gene, CDR3 length, V gene, clone size. The D gene is left open where the match is weak. Part of the rows lack a size; the others show once, few, many or a class for expanded clones.

DNA: TGTGCCAGCAGCTCCGACAACAGGATGTCGGACGAGCAGTACTTC; CDR3: CASSSDNRMSDEQYF; J: TRBJ2-7; D: -; length: 15; V: TRBV7-9; size: -
DNA: TGTGCCAGCAGTGATTCGGGGTGGGGAAATACGCAGTATTTT; CDR3: CASSDSGWGNTQYF; J: TRBJ2-3; D: -; length: 14; V: TRBV25-1; size: few
DNA: TGCAGTGCTAGAGATCCGCGACAGGCGGTGGGTGGGAATGAGCAGTTCTTC; CDR3: CSARDPRQAVGGNEQFF; J: TRBJ2-1; D: -; length: 17; V: TRBV20-1; size: few
DNA: TGCAGTGCTAGAGGCGAGAAGACTTTC; CDR3: CSARGEKTF; J: TRBJ1-2; D: -; length: 9; V: TRBV20-1; size: many
DNA: TGTGCCAGCAGCACACGGCCCGGATCGAATGAGCAGTTCTTC; CDR3: CASSTRPGSNEQFF; J: TRBJ2-1; D: -; length: 14; V: TRBV27; size: many
DNA: TGTGCCAGCAGCCAACGTCGATGGGAAAAACTGTTTTTT; CDR3: CASSQRRWEKLFF; J: TRBJ1-4; D: -; length: 13; V: TRBV3-1; size: many
DNA: TGTGCCACCAGTGGTGGGGTACGCAATGAGCAGTTCTTC; CDR3: CATSGGVRNEQFF; J: TRBJ2-1; D: -; length: 13; V: TRBV24-1; size: many
DNA: TGTGCCAGCACCTGGGGGGGGAGGGCCACGGTCGGGGAGCTGTTTTTT; CDR3: CASTWGGRATVGELFF; J: TRBJ2-2; D: TRBD2; length: 16; V: TRBV6-1; size: -
DNA: TGTGCCAGCAACCCGGACTTGAACACTGAAGCTTTCTTT; CDR3: CASNPDLNTEAFF; J: TRBJ1-1; D: -; length: 13; V: TRBV7-8; size: -
DNA: TGTGCCAGCAGCTTGGAACTAGCGGGGTCTAGCACAGATACGCAGTATTTT; CDR3: CASSLELAGSSTDTQYF; J: TRBJ2-3; D: TRBD2; length: 17; V: TRBV5-6; size: many
DNA: TGTGCCAGCAGCGCGGGACTAGGAAGGGGGAGTAGGGTCAATGAGCAGTTCTTC; CDR3: CASSAGLGRGSRVNEQFF; J: TRBJ2-1; D: TRBD2; length: 18; V: TRBV11-2; size: few
DNA: TGCAGTGCTGCCCCCGCTGTTGCGAGTACCAAGTCACCCCTCCACTTT; CDR3: CSAAPAVASTKSPLHF; J: TRBJ1-6; D: -; length: 16; V: TRBV20-1; size: few
DNA: TGTGCCAGCAGCTTAAGGCCGGACGGCAGCTCCTACAATGAGCAGTTCTTC; CDR3: CASSLRPDGSSYNEQFF; J: TRBJ2-1; D: -; length: 17; V: TRBV7-9; size: -
DNA: TGTGCCAGCAGCCACCTATTATCGGACCGGGTCTACAATGAGCAGTTCTTC; CDR3: CASSHLLSDRVYNEQFF; J: TRBJ2-1; D: -; length: 17; V: TRBV3-1; size: many
DNA: TGCAGCGCATCGGGACTAGCGGGTACCTACGAGCAGTACTTC; CDR3: CSASGLAGTYEQYF; J: TRBJ2-7; D: TRBD2; length: 14; V: TRBV29-1; size: few
DNA: TGTGCCAGCAGCCAATTCTCAACTGGCGGGCCCACAGATACGCAGTATTTT; CDR3: CASSQFSTGGPTDTQYF; J: TRBJ2-3; D: -; length: 17; V: TRBV3-1; size: many
DNA: TGTGCCAGCAGTTACGCAGGGGATGAGCAGTACTTC; CDR3: CASSYAGDEQYF; J: TRBJ2-7; D: -; length: 12; V: TRBV6-6; size: -
DNA: TGTGCCAGCAGTTCCCGCTCTAGCGGCACAGATACGCAGTATTTT; CDR3: CASSSRSSGTDTQYF; J: TRBJ2-3; D: -; length: 15; V: TRBV6-5; size: many
DNA: TGCAGCGTTGGGCTAGCGGGAGGCGTAGGTGAGCAGTTCTTC; CDR3: CSVGLAGGVGEQFF; J: TRBJ2-1; D: TRBD2; length: 14; V: TRBV29-1; size: many
DNA: TGTGCCAGCAGCCAAGGGACAGGGAAAAACATTCAGTACTTC; CDR3: CASSQGTGKNIQYF; J: TRBJ2-4; D: TRBD1; length: 14; V: TRBV3-1; size: many
DNA: TGTGCCAGCAGCCAAGGAACCAGGTCGCAGGCCGATACGCAGTATTTT; CDR3: CASSQGTRSQADTQYF; J: TRBJ2-3; D: -; length: 16; V: TRBV3-1; size: few
DNA: TGTGCCAGCAGCCCCGGGGGGGTTACCTCTAACTATGGCTACACCTTC; CDR3: CASSPGGVTSNYGYTF; J: TRBJ1-2; D: -; length: 16; V: TRBV28; size: -
DNA: TGTGCCAGCAAAGGTGGGGTTCGTTCCTACAATGAGCAGTTCTTC; CDR3: CASKGGVRSYNEQFF; J: TRBJ2-1; D: -; length: 15; V: TRBV12-3/TRBV12-4; size: many
DNA: TGTGCCAGCAAAAGACAGGGGTCGGATCAGCCCCAGCATTTT; CDR3: CASKRQGSDQPQHF; J: TRBJ1-5; D: TRBD1; length: 14; V: TRBV3-1; size: -
DNA: TGTGCCAGCAGCGAAGATGGGGGGCGAAGCTATGGCTACACCTTC; CDR3: CASSEDGGRSYGYTF; J: TRBJ1-2; D: -; length: 15; V: TRBV7-2; size: -
DNA: TGTGCCAGCAGTTTACAGGGGGCCAACTACGAGCAGTACTTC; CDR3: CASSLQGANYEQYF; J: TRBJ2-7; D: TRBD1; length: 14; V: TRBV27; size: many
DNA: TGCAGTGCTAGTGGGGTAACGGGAGGGCCATCCGGGGAGCTGTTTTTT; CDR3: CSASGVTGGPSGELFF; J: TRBJ2-2; D: TRBD2; length: 16; V: TRBV20-1; size: many
DNA: TGCAGCGTTGATCGGGCCATGAACACTGAAGCTTTCTTT; CDR3: CSVDRAMNTEAFF; J: TRBJ1-1; D: -; length: 13; V: TRBV29-1; size: few
DNA: TGTGCCAGCAGCTTAGGACCGGGACAGGGCTCTAACTATGGCTACACCTTC; CDR3: CASSLGPGQGSNYGYTF; J: TRBJ1-2; D: TRBD1; length: 17; V: TRBV7-6; size: -
DNA: TGTGCCAGCAGCTTACCCCCCGAGTGGACCGGGGAGCTGTTTTTT; CDR3: CASSLPPEWTGELFF; J: TRBJ2-2; D: -; length: 15; V: TRBV5-6; size: -
DNA: TGTGCCAGCAGTTCGGGACCCGGTTCGGCAGATACGCAGTATTTT; CDR3: CASSSGPGSADTQYF; J: TRBJ2-3; D: -; length: 15; V: TRBV28; size: many
DNA: TGTGCCATCAGTGAGACTCAGGGGGTGGATACGCAGTATTTT; CDR3: CAISETQGVDTQYF; J: TRBJ2-3; D: TRBD1; length: 14; V: TRBV10-3; size: few
DNA: TGCAGCGTTGAGGGTAACTATGGCTACACCTTC; CDR3: CSVEGNYGYTF; J: TRBJ1-2; D: -; length: 11; V: TRBV29-1; size: few
DNA: TGTGCCAGCAGCCAGTCCCACGTCCTGACTTTC; CDR3: CASSQSHVLTF; J: TRBJ2-6; D: -; length: 11; V: TRBV3-1; size: few
DNA: TGTGCCAGCAGCCAGCCCCTAGGGGGGCTAGCTCAAGAGACCCAGTACTTC; CDR3: CASSQPLGGLAQETQYF; J: TRBJ2-5; D: -; length: 17; V: TRBV3-1; size: many
DNA: TGTGCCAGCAGCCAGGCAGGGACTAATGAAAAACTGTTTTTT; CDR3: CASSQAGTNEKLFF; J: TRBJ1-4; D: -; length: 14; V: TRBV3-1; size: many
DNA: TGTGCCAGCAGCTTAGCCAAGCGGGGGGGCCTCCAGGAGCAGTTCTTC; CDR3: CASSLAKRGGLQEQFF; J: TRBJ2-1; D: TRBD2; length: 16; V: TRBV11-3; size: -
DNA: TGTGCCAGCAGTGTATCAGCCACAGATACGCAGTATTTT; CDR3: CASSVSATDTQYF; J: TRBJ2-3; D: -; length: 13; V: TRBV7-3; size: many
DNA: TGTGCCAGCAGCAGAACGACAGGGGGAGAGCAGTTCTTC; CDR3: CASSRTTGGEQFF; J: TRBJ2-1; D: TRBD1; length: 13; V: TRBV11-2; size: -
DNA: TGTGCCAGCGCGAGTGGGGGACACCTAAAAGAGACCCAGTACTTC; CDR3: CASASGGHLKETQYF; J: TRBJ2-5; D: -; length: 15; V: TRBV11-3; size: -